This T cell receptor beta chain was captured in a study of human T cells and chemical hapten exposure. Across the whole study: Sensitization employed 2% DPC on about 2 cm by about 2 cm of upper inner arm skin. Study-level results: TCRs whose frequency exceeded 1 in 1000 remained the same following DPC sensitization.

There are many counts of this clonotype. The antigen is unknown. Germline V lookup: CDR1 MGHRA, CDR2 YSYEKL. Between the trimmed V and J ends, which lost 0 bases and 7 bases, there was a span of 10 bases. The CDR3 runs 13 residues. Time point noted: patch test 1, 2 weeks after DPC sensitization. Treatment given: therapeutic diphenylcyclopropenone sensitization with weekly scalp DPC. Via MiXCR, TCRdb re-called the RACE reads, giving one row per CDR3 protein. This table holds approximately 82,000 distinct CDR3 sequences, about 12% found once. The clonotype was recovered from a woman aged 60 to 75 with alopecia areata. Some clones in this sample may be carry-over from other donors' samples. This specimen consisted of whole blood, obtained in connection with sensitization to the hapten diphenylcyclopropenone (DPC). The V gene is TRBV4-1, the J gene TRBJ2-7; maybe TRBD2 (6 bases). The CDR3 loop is CASSQDRGLEQYF. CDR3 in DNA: TGCGCCAGCAGCCAAGATCGGGGGTTGGAGCAGTACTTC.